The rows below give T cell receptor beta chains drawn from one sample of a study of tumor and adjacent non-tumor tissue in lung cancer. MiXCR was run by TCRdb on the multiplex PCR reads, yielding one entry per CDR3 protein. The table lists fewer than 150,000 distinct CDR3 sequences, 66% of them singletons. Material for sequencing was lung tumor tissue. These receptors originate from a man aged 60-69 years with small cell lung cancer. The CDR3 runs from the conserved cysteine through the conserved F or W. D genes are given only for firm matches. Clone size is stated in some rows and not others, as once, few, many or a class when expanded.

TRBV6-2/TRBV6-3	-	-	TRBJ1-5	TGTGCCAGAAGTTACTCAGGCAGGGCATGGAATCAGCCCCAGCATTTT	CARSYSGRAWNQPQHF
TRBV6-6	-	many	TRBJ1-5	TGTGCCAGCAGCCGGAGGGGGATGGAGCAGCCCCAGCATTTT	CASSRRGMEQPQHF
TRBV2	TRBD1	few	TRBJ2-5	TGTGCCAGCCAGGGACAGAAAGAGACCCAGTACTTC	CASQGQKETQYF
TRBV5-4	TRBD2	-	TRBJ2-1	TGTGCCAGCAGCTTGGCGACTAGCGGGAGGACAACCTACAATGAGCAGTTCTTC	CASSLATSGRTTYNEQFF
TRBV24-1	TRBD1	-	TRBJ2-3	TGTGCCACCAGTGATACGACAGGGGTAGGAGCAGATACGCAGTATTTC	CATSDTTGVGADTQYF
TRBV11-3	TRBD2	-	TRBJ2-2	TGTGCCAGCACTCCACTAGCGGGAGGAAACGGGGAGCTGTTATTT	CASTPLAGGNGELLF
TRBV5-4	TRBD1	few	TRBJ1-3	TGTGCCAGCAGCGCCGGGACAGCCCGATACTCTGGAAACACCATATATTTT	CASSAGTARYSGNTIYF
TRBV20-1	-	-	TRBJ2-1	TGTAGCACTAGAGACCCTAAGGAGACTGACCAGTTCTTC	CSTRDPKETDQFF
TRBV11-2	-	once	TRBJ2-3	TGTGCCAGCATCTTAGATCGGGATAAGCAGTATTTT	CASILDRDKQYF
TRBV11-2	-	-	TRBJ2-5	TGTCCCAGCACCTTAGCAGAGACCCAGTACTTC	CPSTLAETQYF
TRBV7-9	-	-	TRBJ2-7	TGTGCCAGCAGCTTAGCTTGCGAGCAGTACTTC	CASSLACEQYF
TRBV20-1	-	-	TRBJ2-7	TGCAGTGCTGGTTTGCAGGGGTCGTCCTACGAGCAGTACTTC	CSAGLQGSSYEQYF
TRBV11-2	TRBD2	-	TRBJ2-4	TGTGCCAGCAGCTTAGAGTGGACTAGCGGGAGACCGGCCAGGACCATTCAGTACTTC	CASSLEWTSGRPARTIQYF
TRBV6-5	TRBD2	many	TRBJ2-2	TGTGCCAGCAGTCGACTAGCGGGAGGGCCCAACACCGGGGAGCTGTTTTTT	CASSRLAGGPNTGELFF
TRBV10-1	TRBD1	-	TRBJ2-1	TGCTCCAGCAGTGGGGGACAGGGGTTTTTCAATGAGCAGTTCTTC	CSSSGGQGFFNEQFF
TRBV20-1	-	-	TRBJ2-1	TGCAGTGCTAGAGCCTTCTACAATGAGCAGTTCTTC	CSARAFYNEQFF
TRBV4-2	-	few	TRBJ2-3	TGTGCCAGCAGCCAAGATCTGAGAACAGATACGCAGTATTTT	CASSQDLRTDTQYF
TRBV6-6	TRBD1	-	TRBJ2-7	TGTGCCAACAATTCCCACAGGGGCGAAGATATCGAGCAGTACTTC	CANNSHRGEDIEQYF
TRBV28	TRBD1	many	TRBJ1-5	TGTGCCAGCAACAGGGGCGGTAGCAATCAGCCCCAGCATTTT	CASNRGGSNQPQHF
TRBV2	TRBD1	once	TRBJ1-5	TGTGCCAGCAGTGCAGGGGGGGCCCGGATTAAGCCCCAGCATTTT	CASSAGGARIKPQHF
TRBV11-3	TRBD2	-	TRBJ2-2	TGTGCCAGCAGCTTAACCGCGGGAGTGGTCACCGGGAAGCTGTCTTTT	CASSLTAGVVTGKLSF
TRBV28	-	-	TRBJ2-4	TGTGCCAGCAGTCTTTCGGCAGGGAACATTCAGTACTTC	CASSLSAGNIQYF
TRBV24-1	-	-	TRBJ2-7	TGTGCCAGCGTCGGGAGACTTTCCTACGAGCAGTACTTC	CASVGRLSYEQYF
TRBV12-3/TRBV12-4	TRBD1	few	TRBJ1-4	TGTGCCAGCAGTTTTGGGGACAGGGGATATGAAAAACTGTTTTTT	CASSFGDRGYEKLFF
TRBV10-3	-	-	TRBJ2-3	TGTGCCATCAGTGGGACGGAGGATACGCAGTATTTT	CAISGTEDTQYF
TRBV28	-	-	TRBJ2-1	TGTGCCAGCAGTTTATATAAGACAGAGCAGTTCTTC	CASSLYKTEQFF
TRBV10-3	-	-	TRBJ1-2	TGTGCCATCAGTGAATCCGGGGGTCCATCGGACTTATATGGCTTCACCTTC	CAISESGGPSDLYGFTF
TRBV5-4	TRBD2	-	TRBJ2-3	TGTGCCAGGAGCATGAGCGGGAGGATTAGCACAGATACGCAGTATTTT	CARSMSGRISTDTQYF
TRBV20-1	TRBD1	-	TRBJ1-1	TGCAGTGCTAGCCCCGGACAGGGGGCCAATGCTTGCTTT	CSASPGQGANACF
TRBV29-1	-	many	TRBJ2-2	TGCAGCGTTGAAGTACGGGGGGCAAACGGGGAGCTGTTTTTT	CSVEVRGANGELFF
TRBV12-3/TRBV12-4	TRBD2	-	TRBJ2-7	TGTGCCAGCACCCGTGCGGGAGGCCTCACAGAGCAGTACTTC	CASTRAGGLTEQYF
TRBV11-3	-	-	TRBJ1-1	TGTGCAAGCAGCAAAGAGGGAGGTACTGCAGCTTTATTT	CASSKEGGTAALF
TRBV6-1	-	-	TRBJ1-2	TGTGCCAGCAGTGAATGGGGGATCTATGGCTACACCTTC	CASSEWGIYGYTF
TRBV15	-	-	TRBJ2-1	TGTGCCACCAGCAGAGATGGGCAGGGGCGATACAATGAGCAGTTCTTC	CATSRDGQGRYNEQFF
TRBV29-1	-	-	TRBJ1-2	TGCAGCGTTTCGAGTCCGGTACAGGAACTTTATGGCTACACCTTC	CSVSSPVQELYGYTF
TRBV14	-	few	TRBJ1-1	TGTGCCAGCAGCCAAGATTTTACAGGAAGGCCTCCTGAAGCTTTCTTT	CASSQDFTGRPPEAFF
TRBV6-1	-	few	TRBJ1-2	TGTGCCGCCCCTCCTGCACGAAGTACTAACTATGGCTACACCTTC	CAAPPARSTNYGYTF
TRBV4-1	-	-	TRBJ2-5	TGCGCCAGCAGCCAAGGATTAACACAAGAGACCCAGTGCTTC	CASSQGLTQETQCF
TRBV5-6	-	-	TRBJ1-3	TGTGCCAGCAGCTTGGACAGCTCTGGAAACACCATATATTTT	CASSLDSSGNTIYF
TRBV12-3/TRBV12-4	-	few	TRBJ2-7	TGTGCCAGCAGTGGCGGCTTTTACGAGCAGTACTTC	CASSGGFYEQYF
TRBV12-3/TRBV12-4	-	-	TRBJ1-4	TGTGCCAGCAGTCCCAGTAGGGGTGAAAAACTGTTTTTT	CASSPSRGEKLFF
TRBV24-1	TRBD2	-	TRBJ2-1	TGTGCCACCTCCGGGACTAGCAGCTACAATGAGCAGTTCTTC	CATSGTSSYNEQFF
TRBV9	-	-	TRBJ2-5	TGTGCCAGCAGCGTAAGTGGACAGGAGGGGACCCAGTACTTC	CASSVSGQEGTQYF
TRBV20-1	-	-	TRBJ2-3	TGCAGTGGAGACATGGGGTTGGTAACAGATACACAGTATTTT	CSGDMGLVTDTQYF
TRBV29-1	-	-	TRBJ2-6	TGCAGCGTGGCAGGGACCGGGGCCAACGTCCTGACTTTC	CSVAGTGANVLTF
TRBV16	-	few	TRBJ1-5	TGTGCCAGCAGCCAATTCCTGGGGGCAGTAAGCCAGCCCCAGCATTTT	CASSQFLGAVSQPQHF
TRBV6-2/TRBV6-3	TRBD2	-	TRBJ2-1	TGTGCCAGCAGTTACTCGAAGACTAGCGGGAGTAGGAGTGAGCAGTTCTTC	CASSYSKTSGSRSEQFF
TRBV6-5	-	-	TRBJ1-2	TGTGCTAGCAGCTACGAAGGCGGCCACACCTTC	CASSYEGGHTF
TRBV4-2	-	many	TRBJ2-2	TGTGCCAGCAGCCAAGTGGGTAGCGGCAACACCGGGGAGCTGTTTTTT	CASSQVGSGNTGELFF
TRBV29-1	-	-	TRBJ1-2	TGCAGCGTTGGGGTTGCCGGGGACCTCGGGTACTATGGCTACACCTTC	CSVGVAGDLGYYGYTF
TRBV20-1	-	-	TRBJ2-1	TGCAGTGTACAAATAGGACTAACTTATGAGCAGTTCTTC	CSVQIGLTYEQFF
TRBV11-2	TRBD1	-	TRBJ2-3	TGTGCCAGCAGGCCGGGACAGGGGAATGCAGATACGCACTATTTT	CASRPGQGNADTHYF
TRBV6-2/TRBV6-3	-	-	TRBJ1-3	TGTGTCAGCAGTTACTCGGGACGCCTCTCTGGAAGCACCATATATTTT	CVSSYSGRLSGSTIYF
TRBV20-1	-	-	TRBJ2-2	TGCAGTGCGTTAAAAGCGAACACCGGGGAGCTGTTTTTT	CSALKANTGELFF
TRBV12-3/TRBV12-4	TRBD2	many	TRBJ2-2	TGTGCCAGCAGATCTGGCGGGGGGGGGCGCAGGACCGGGGAGCTGTTTTTT	CASRSGGGGRRTGELFF
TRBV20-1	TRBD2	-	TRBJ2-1	TGCAGTGCTAGGCGATTCACTATCGGGAGGGCCCAAGACCAGTTCTTC	CSARRFTIGRAQDQFF
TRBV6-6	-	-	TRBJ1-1	TGTGCCAGCAGTTACTCGAGACTGGTGGCTTTCTTT	CASSYSRLVAFF
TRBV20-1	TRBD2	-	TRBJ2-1	TGCAGTGCTCCCCGGGACGGGGGGAATGAGCAGTTCTTC	CSAPRDGGNEQFF
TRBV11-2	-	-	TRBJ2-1	TGTGTCGGCAGCTGGCGGAGGGATAACAATGAGCAGTTCTTC	CVGSWRRDNNEQFF
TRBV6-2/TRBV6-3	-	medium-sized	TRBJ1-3	TGTGCCAGCAGTTACTCGGGACGCCTCTCTGGAAACACCATATATTTT	CASSYSGRLSGNTIYF